Listed below are T cell receptor beta chains from one sample, sequenced in a study of T-cell reconstitution after alpha-beta-depleted transplantation in children. In TCRdb, the PCR reads were re-called with MiXCR into one record per CDR3 protein. Of over 150,000 distinct CDR3 sequences listed, approximately 6.8% are singletons. Material: PBMCs from the stem cell graft donor, obtained from the stem cell graft. These TCRs come from a human donor who donated a stem cell graft to a child with Wiskott-Aldrich syndrome. Each CDR3 is given with its conserved first and last residue. A D gene is named only where the DNA matches it firmly. Some rows have no size entry. The others give once, few or many, or a class for an expanded clone.

d_gene	j_gene	v_gene	abundance	CDR3aa	CDR3nt
TRBD1	TRBJ2-7	TRBV12-3/TRBV12-4	many	CASSLGDRGGEQYF	TGTGCCAGCAGTTTAGGGGACAGGGGGGGAGAGCAGTACTTC
NA	TRBJ1-1	TRBV20-1	many	CSVTGGSTEAFF	TGCAGTGTTACCGGCGGTAGCACTGAAGCTTTCTTT
NA	TRBJ2-7	TRBV5-1	few	CASSSEGVRQYF	TGCGCCAGCAGTTCAGAAGGGGTAAGGCAGTACTTC
TRBD2	TRBJ2-1	TRBV11-2	few	CASSLERGDVHEQFF	TGTGCCAGCAGCTTAGAACGGGGGGACGTCCATGAGCAGTTCTTC
NA	TRBJ2-7	TRBV5-1	many	CASSSLTSDEQYF	TGCGCCAGCAGCTCCCTTACCAGCGACGAGCAGTACTTC
NA	TRBJ1-2	TRBV29-1	many	CSVDTAVGYGYTF	TGCAGCGTTGATACAGCCGTGGGCTATGGCTACACCTTC
NA	TRBJ2-7	TRBV6-1	many	CASSVTGIRHEQYF	TGTGCCAGCAGTGTAACAGGGATCAGGCACGAGCAGTACTTC
NA	TRBJ1-1	TRBV20-1	many	CSARGGGRANTEAFF	TGCAGTGCTAGAGGGGGAGGCAGGGCGAACACTGAAGCTTTCTTT
NA	TRBJ1-2	TRBV12-3/TRBV12-4	many	CASRGGTNYGYTF	TGTGCCAGCAGGGGGGGGACTAACTATGGCTACACCTTC
TRBD2	TRBJ2-3	TRBV5-1	NA	CASSLEASGDPDTQYF	TGCGCCAGCAGCTTGGAAGCTAGCGGGGACCCAGATACGCAGTATTTT
NA	TRBJ2-2	TRBV30	few	CACLSLNTGELFF	TGTGCCTGTCTAAGCCTTAACACCGGGGAGCTGTTTTTT
TRBD1	TRBJ2-3	TRBV5-6	few	CASRRGQGSTDTQYF	TGTGCCAGCAGAAGAGGACAGGGAAGCACAGATACGCAGTATTTT
TRBD1	TRBJ2-3	TRBV7-9	many	CASSLTGVSDTQYF	TGTGCCAGCAGCTTAACAGGGGTATCCGATACGCAGTATTTT
NA	TRBJ2-4	TRBV2	few	CASTGAGLENIQYF	TGTGCCAGCACAGGGGCAGGGTTGGAAAACATTCAGTACTTC
NA	TRBJ2-1	TRBV12-3/TRBV12-4	many	CASSLRGPRYNEQFF	TGTGCCAGCAGTTTACGGGGGCCCAGATACAATGAGCAGTTCTTC
NA	TRBJ1-1	TRBV19	few	CASSIGLLWATEAFF	TGTGCCAGTAGTATTGGGCTGTTGTGGGCGACTGAAGCTTTCTTT
TRBD2	TRBJ2-1	TRBV20-1	many	CSAVRLAGGWEQFF	TGCAGTGCTGTAAGACTAGCGGGAGGATGGGAGCAGTTCTTC
NA	TRBJ2-6	TRBV28	NA	CASSPQGGAFSGANVLTF	TGTGCCAGCAGTCCCCAGGGCGGGGCCTTCTCTGGGGCCAACGTCCTGACTTTC
TRBD1	TRBJ1-1	TRBV12-3/TRBV12-4	many	CASSLSTGLTEAFF	TGTGCCAGCAGTTTGTCGACAGGGCTAACTGAAGCTTTCTTT
NA	TRBJ2-7	TRBV13	NA	CASSRDSISYEQYF	TGTGCCAGCAGCCGAGACTCAATCTCCTACGAGCAGTACTTC
TRBD1	TRBJ2-1	TRBV20-1	NA	CCARSGTGTDNEQFF	TGCTGTGCTAGGTCCGGGACAGGGACCGACAATGAGCAGTTCTTC
NA	TRBJ2-5	TRBV19	NA	CASSIGAGMETQYF	TGTGCCAGTAGTATAGGAGCAGGGATGGAGACCCAGTACTTC
NA	TRBJ1-5	TRBV18	few	CASSLDGGDQPQHF	TGTGCCAGCTCCTTGGACGGAGGCGATCAGCCCCAGCATTTT
TRBD2	TRBJ2-2	TRBV6-5	many	CASSIREREVPGELFF	TGTGCCAGCAGTATAAGGGAGCGGGAGGTTCCCGGGGAGCTGTTTTTT
NA	TRBJ2-7	TRBV5-1	few	CASSSLPLAYEQYF	TGCGCCAGCAGCTCCCTCCCCCTTGCGTACGAGCAGTACTTC
NA	TRBJ1-6	TRBV25-1	many	CASRGIERGRSSYNSPLHF	TGTGCCAGCAGGGGAATTGAAAGGGGCAGAAGCTCCTATAATTCACCCCTCCACTTT
NA	TRBJ2-5	TRBV14	few	CASSQALNSRQETQYF	TGTGCCAGCAGCCAAGCCCTCAATTCTAGGCAAGAGACCCAGTACTTC
NA	TRBJ1-1	TRBV20-1	many	CSAREAGPYTEAFF	TGCAGTGCTAGAGAGGCAGGACCGTACACTGAAGCTTTCTTT
TRBD1	TRBJ2-1	TRBV7-8	many	CASNRDRTPWEQFF	TGTGCCAGCAACCGGGACAGGACGCCCTGGGAGCAGTTCTTC
NA	TRBJ2-3	TRBV5-1	many	CASSYRVTDTQYF	TGCGCCAGCAGCTACCGGGTCACAGATACGCAGTATTTT
TRBD2	TRBJ2-3	TRBV20-1	many	CSARDLLAGGAPSTDTQYF	TGCAGTGCTAGAGATCTATTAGCGGGAGGGGCCCCTAGCACAGATACGCAGTATTTT
NA	TRBJ2-7	TRBV2	many	CASSVWRTVGTYEQYF	TGTGCCAGCAGTGTATGGCGGACAGTGGGGACCTACGAGCAGTACTTC
NA	TRBJ2-3	TRBV25-1	many	CASSPGQRTDTQYF	TGTGCCAGCAGCCCCGGGCAGCGCACAGATACGCAGTATTTT
NA	TRBJ2-2	TRBV19	few	CASSITPTRSNTGELFF	TGTGCCAGTAGTATTACCCCGACACGATCGAACACCGGGGAGCTGTTTTTT
NA	TRBJ1-2	TRBV7-9	NA	CASSSPPQPANYGYTF	TGTGCCAGCAGCTCCCCCCCACAGCCCGCTAACTATGGCTACACCTTC
NA	TRBJ2-1	TRBV7-9	many	CASSPRRGNEQFF	TGTGCCAGCAGCCCGAGGCGGGGCAATGAGCAGTTCTTC
TRBD1	TRBJ1-1	TRBV5-1	many	CASSFDRDLGAFF	TGCGCCAGCAGCTTCGACAGGGACCTTGGGGCTTTCTTT
TRBD2	TRBJ2-1	TRBV5-1	few	CASSLTGGRNEQFF	TGCGCCAGCAGCTTGACGGGGGGGCGAAATGAGCAGTTCTTC
TRBD1	TRBJ1-2	TRBV12-3/TRBV12-4	few	CASSSSDRGRGYGYTF	TGTGCCAGCAGTTCATCAGACAGGGGGCGCGGCTATGGCTACACCTTC
NA	TRBJ2-2	TRBV7-2	many	CAVKPVGQSNTGELFF	TGTGCCGTCAAACCCGTCGGACAGAGCAACACCGGGGAGCTGTTTTTT
TRBD1	TRBJ2-3	TRBV7-9	NA	CASSLRTGGSTDTQYF	TGTGCCAGCAGCCTCCGGACAGGGGGCTCGACAGATACGCAGTATTTT
NA	TRBJ1-2	TRBV12-3/TRBV12-4	many	CASSFRSVLGYTF	TGTGCCAGCAGTTTCCGCAGTGTGCTTGGCTACACCTTC
NA	TRBJ1-1	TRBV20-1	many	CSAIKGMNTEAFF	TGCAGTGCAATTAAGGGGATGAACACTGAAGCTTTCTTT
NA	TRBJ2-1	TRBV20-1	many	CSAREEVAYEQFF	TGCAGTGCTAGAGAGGAGGTAGCCTATGAGCAGTTCTTC
NA	TRBJ1-1	TRBV20-1	many	CSARWVEATEAFF	TGCAGTGCTAGATGGGTGGAGGCCACTGAAGCTTTCTTT
NA	TRBJ2-7	TRBV6-5	many	CASSQGNEQYF	TGTGCCAGCAGCCAGGGGAACGAGCAGTACTTC
NA	TRBJ1-2	TRBV10-3	many	CAISGQVGTKGYTF	TGTGCCATCAGCGGGCAAGTCGGGACTAAGGGCTACACCTTC
NA	TRBJ1-1	TRBV4-2	many	CASSQVAENTEAFF	TGTGCCAGCAGCCAAGTGGCAGAAAACACTGAAGCTTTCTTT
NA	TRBJ1-6	TRBV7-9	few	CASSLKSPLHF	TGTGCCAGCAGCTTAAAATCACCCCTCCACTTT
NA	TRBJ2-6	TRBV7-6	many	CASSLDSGANVLTF	TGTGCCAGCAGCCTAGACTCTGGGGCCAACGTCCTGACTTTC
NA	TRBJ2-5	TRBV30	NA	CAWSPQGGETQYF	TGTGCCTGGAGTCCTCAAGGCGGAGAGACCCAGTACTTC
NA	TRBJ2-7	TRBV29-1	few	CSVEAGFEQYF	TGCAGCGTCGAGGCGGGGTTCGAGCAGTACTTC
NA	TRBJ2-5	TRBV4-2	NA	CASSQDSRSETQYF	TGTGCCAGCAGCCAAGACTCCCGATCGGAGACCCAGTACTTC
TRBD1	TRBJ2-2	TRBV24-1	few	CATSDDRAGELFF	TGTGCCACCAGTGATGACAGGGCCGGGGAGCTGTTTTTT